Sequencing of this TCR beta chain was carried out in a study of breast tumors, draining lymph nodes, adjacent tissues. This clonotype has a handful of counts. Its antigen is currently unknown. TCRdb analysed the multiplex PCR reads with MiXCR anew, one entry per CDR3 protein. The sample holds roughly 16,000 distinct CDR3 sequences, about 60% seen once. The study's findings and limits: Luminal-like breast cancer showed significantly higher tumor–nontumor repertoire similarity than basal-like. Tumor TCR diversity was below lymph nodes but above nontumor tissue.

V gave up 5 bases and J gave up 5 bases, with 19 bases separating them. This CDR3 contains 16 residues. Germline CDR1 reads MNHEY; CDR2 reads SVGEGT. The V and J genes are TRBV6-2 or TRBV6-3 and TRBJ2-1; D might be TRBD1 or TRBD2, each matching 5 bases. The sequencing sample was made of tumor-adjacent breast tissue. The sequence came from a female donor with breast cancer. Some clones in this sample may be carry-over from other donors' samples. In DNA, the CDR3 is TGTGCCAGCAGTCCCGGGACGCCCTTGCTGAACAATGAGCAGTTCTTC. Its translation: CASSPGTPLLNNEQFF.